This T cell receptor beta chain comes out of a study of blood T cells in healthy people across ages. General observations from the study: TCR beta diversity, measured per million T cells, fell in a roughly linear way with age.

A note on this clonotype: Its matching antigen is unknown.

Germline CDR1 reads SEHNR; CDR2 reads FQNEAQ (reference sequence). The CDR3 loop spans 14 amino acids. V was clipped by 5 bases and J by 0 bases; unmatched bases: 2. The authors ran a second PCR of roughly 6 to 11 cycles using a sample-barcoded 5' primer and a J-beta primer mix. Each cDNA was tagged by a template-switch adaptor containing 12 random nucleotides. Individual samples furnished no less than 3 million CDR3-containing paired-end reads apiece. TCRdb redid the calling of the 5' RACE reads with MiXCR, one entry per CDR3 protein. This table has about 680,000 distinct CDR3 sequences, around 49% appearing once.

Sample: blood. The rearrangement joins TRBV7-9 to TRBJ2-7, with 9 bases lining up with TRBD1. This TCR was sampled from a woman between 55 and 75 years old in good health. In nucleotides, the CDR3 is TGTGCCAGCAGCGGGACAGGGCGCTCCTACGAGCAGTACTTC. Translating it yields CASSGTGRSYEQYF.